This TCR beta chain was sequenced for a study of T cell repertoires in cytomegalovirus infection. Unmatched junction bases numbered 9, after V lost 1 base and J lost 8 bases. Germline values: CDR1 SGHDT, CDR2 YYEEEE. This CDR3 contains 16 residues. A note on this clonotype: Its antigen is undetermined.

TCRdb itself ran the reads through MiXCR, one entry per CDR3 protein. The table records tens of thousands of distinct CDR3 sequences, less than 30% of them present only once. The rearrangement joins TRBV5-6 to TRBJ1-6, with 7 bases matching TRBD1. The source is a human donor in good health (CMV status not recorded). Some clones in this sample may be carry-over from other donors' samples. Sequenced material: CD8+ T cells from cultured PBMCs, taken from culture after CMV antigen stimulation. DNA for the CDR3: TGTGCCAGCAGCTTGATAAACCAGGGGGGCCATTCACCCCTCCACTTT. This codes for CASSLINQGGHSPLHF. The complete variable domain, with remaining parts taken from reference TRBV5-6 and TRBJ1-6, reads DAGVTQSPTHLIKTRGQQVTLRCSPKSGHDTVSWYQQALGQGPQFIFQYYEEEERQRGNFPDRFSGHQFPNYSSELNVNALLLGDSALYLCASSLINQGGHSPLHFGNGTRLTVT.